This T cell receptor beta chain was sequenced for a study of patients and donors after allogeneic stem cell transplantation (dated by TCRdb to 2020 to 2021). The CDR3 sequence holds 12 residues, the cysteine and phenylalanine included. The only DNA kept is the CDR3, 36 bases in frame from the first base. V gives up 7 bases and J gives up 3 bases, and the segment between their germline ends measures 9 bases. This clonotype showed up many times. Its antigen remains unidentified. Base qualities are not at hand, and no much larger clone is one base apart. The library was made by RT-PCR. Sequenced on a NextSeq 550. Using fastp trimming at Q25 and MiXCR clonotype assembly, TCRdb reanalyzed the public sequencing data and kept in-frame beta chains. Records with the same CDR3 protein are collapsed into one entry carrying the most frequent genes and DNA. In this sample the table shows about 960,000 distinct CDR3 sequences, roughly 18% of which occur a single time. Of the sample, around 5.5% falls within the top ten clones.

Rearrangement joined TRBV12-3 or TRBV12-4 to TRBJ1-2; too little of a D gene remains to name it. Sequenced material: blood, either unsorted or a sorted T cell fraction (not recorded which). The TCR was taken from a human donor who was either an allogeneic HSCT recipient or a stem cell or donor lymphocyte infusion donor (not recorded which). It is not recorded whose cells these are; they may come from a transplant donor. The bases read TGTGCCAGCACCGACGGGGACTATGGCTACACCTTC. Translated, this gives CASTDGDYGYTF.